The present T cell receptor (beta chain) was sequenced within a study of T cells in Graves' hyperthyroidism and ophthalmopathy. Study observations and caveats: The model identified upcoming ophthalmopathy a median approximately six months ahead of onset. Within blood appeared most thyroid clonotypes that had expanded above 0.001.

Of note for this clonotype: Its antigen is not known.

TCR beta CDR3 regions were amplified from RNA. The HTBI primer set served for first-round RT-PCR of the TCR CDR3. TCRdb used MiXCR to reprocess the multiplex PCR reads, holding one entry per CDR3 protein. The sample records roughly 520,000 distinct CDR3 sequences, around a quarter being singletons. Thyroid ultrasound and orbital computed tomography, with clinical symptoms and serum thyroxine and TRAb, informed diagnoses. A roughly 9.3 ml volume of fresh peripheral blood provided the PBMCs. The clonotype comes from a woman under 40 with Graves' ophthalmopathy. Sequenced: blood.

The CDR3 DNA reads TGTGCCAGCTCACCGACCGCGGTTAACTATGGCTACACCTTC. Encoded protein: CASSPTAVNYGYTF. The gene calls are TRBV18 and TRBJ1-2; D remains unclear. Between the trimmed V and J ends, which lost 3 bases and 1 base, there was a span of 9 bases. The CDR3 is 14 residues long. CDR1 is KGHSH and CDR2 is LQKENI in the germline V gene.